Below, one TCR beta chain is given with its context. This clone was detected a few times. No cognate antigen has been identified for it. There are no base qualities to consult, and no much larger clone falls within one base. DNA was extracted from blood mononuclear cells, and the same DNA was used for both TCR and STAT3 sequencing. The source of the sample is a study of STAT3 mutations in large granular lymphocyte leukemia (dated by TCRdb to 2018 to 2020). Context from the whole study: About half of the T-LGLL patients who underwent longitudinal sequencing carried canonical activating STAT3 mutations. For each patient, sequencing was performed at an average of roughly 4 time points, with a range of 2 to 8 samplings. Roughly 18 representative T-LGLL cases were selected from an initial cohort of roughly 210 LGL patients for longitudinal TCRbeta and STAT3 sequencing. Serial deep sequencing of TCRbeta CDR3 and STAT3 was performed in patients with T-cell large granular lymphocyte leukemia to reconstruct clonal hierarchy and dynamics. Over half of the T-LGLL patients were given one or more immunosuppressive therapy regimens, and 40% of the treated patients had a hematologic response. As controls, the study also included longitudinal sequencing of a couple of patients with natural killer LGL leukemia. Overall study results and their limits: Because no samples were available when a clone first appeared, clonal expansion was inferred from samplings taken at other points. Several patients had a dominant TCR clone burden greater than the STAT3 mutant burden, which suggests that the STAT3 mutation arose secondarily within a clone that had already expanded. Variable intervals between samplings and differing treatment regimens complicated linking therapy response to changes in TCR clonal burden. TCR clonotype switching after therapy was seen in about 30% of the 18 patients, with all newly emerging clones being STAT3 wild type. Persisting codominant clonotypes in some patients meant a small but highly pathogenic clone may have been missed. All T-LGLL patients had at least one immunodominant TCRbeta clonotype, and roughly half had multiple immunodominant subclonotypes.

There are 11 amino acids in the CDR3, from cysteine to phenylalanine inclusive. Only the CDR3 part of the read is kept: 33 bases, read in frame from the first base. Based on the germline V gene (reference sequence), the CDR1 and CDR2 sequences are SGHNT and YYREEE. The germline V and J ends show losses of 4 bases and 10 bases respectively, and no gene match explains 4 bases of the junction. TCRbeta libraries were sequenced on an Illumina MiSeq, and an average of about 41,000 productive templates per sample was obtained. The immunoSEQ assay, which uses multiplex PCR amplification, was used to generate TCRbeta CDR3 libraries. The paper's data handling went like this. Following a previously defined approach, repertoire diversity was calculated, and values close to 0 point to extremely monoclonal samples. Held by TCRdb, this immuneACCESS table contains in-frame sequences only and omits some clones. Under half of the omission traces to an unresolved V gene where checked; the cause of the rest is unknown. The V and J calls and clone size are taken from that table; D and trimming were inferred from the DNA. This sample is represented by around 10,000 clones; around 59% of them were singletons. More than 8.5% of the sample is held by the ten biggest clonotypes.

The chain joins TRBV5-4 to TRBJ2-7; 8 central nucleotides agree with TRBD2. The receptor comes from a boy younger than 18 with T-cell large granular lymphocyte leukemia. Some clones in this sample may be carry-over from other donors' samples. The age is the age at diagnosis. The sequenced material came from peripheral blood mononuclear cells. The CDR3 has the sequence CASSPGGVQYF. The sequenced DNA is TGTGCCAGCAGCCCGGGGGGGGTTCAGTACTTC.